This T cell receptor (beta chain) was sequenced in a study of blood T cell repertoires in COVID-19 (dated by TCRdb to about 2020). Describing the broader study: Samples covering the acute and convalescent phases of COVID-19 were provided by collaborators in the United States, Italy and Spain. The prospective study material was composed of cDNA or gDNA derived from T cells, B-cell-depleted T cells, or PBMCs. The dataset comprised deeply sampled blood TCRbeta repertoires from subjects exposed to, actively infected with, or recovered from COVID-19. The repertoires were made available in a free public database intended to serve as a resource for research on the immune response to SARS-CoV-2. The samples were drawn from the first 160 participants of the ongoing ImmuneRACE study and from 950 to 1,500 subjects provided by 6 global collaborators. Nearly every sample came with metadata listing a de-identified subject ID, COVID-19 status, age in years and sex. Where available, HLA class I and class II types were obtained from metadata supplied by the sample provider rather than from assay-based typing.

One collaborating source in Seattle enrolled patients while the patients were actively infected and followed the patients over time throughout the course of disease. Collaborating institutions collected whole blood in K2EDTA tubes following their own protocols. For TCRbeta analysis, collaborator samples were shipped as frozen whole blood, as isolated PBMCs, or as DNA extracted from either sample type. Concerning this clone: Which antigen it targets is not known. Within one base of it there is no much larger clone, and no base qualities were kept.

TCRbeta CDR3 regions were amplified from genomic DNA using the immunoSEQ Assay, a bias-controlled multiplex PCR. For the original study's pipeline: The number of nucleated cells in each sample was estimated by amplification of reference gene primers within the assay. To quantify the absolute abundance of each unique TCRbeta CDR3 rearrangement, sequence reads were collapsed and filtered. For each sample, productive Simpson clonality was calculated as the square root of Simpson's diversity index over productive rearrangements. TCRdb retrieved this table from immuneACCESS and kept in-frame rearrangements only. Not all clones are present; in checked studies, unresolved V genes account for under half, and no reason is known for the remainder. V and J calls and clone size are those listed in that table; D and trimming were worked out from the DNA. The sample records about 210,000 clones, 80% to 90% of which are singletons. Approximately 10% of the sample is held by the ten biggest clonotypes.

The full study reports these points: Clinical and demographic metadata were provided uncurated, with the amount varying by source and participant.

Based on the germline V gene, the CDR1 and CDR2 sequences are SGHDN and FVKESK. Taken from cysteine to phenylalanine, the CDR3 has 15 residues. Only the CDR3 DNA is retained, 45 bases long and in frame from the first base. From V the trimming removes 4 bases and from J it removes 13 bases, while the gene matches leave 15 bases of the junction unaccounted for. This clonotype originated in a woman of 80 years or more with COVID-19, enrolled during active disease. Sequencing was carried out using peripheral blood. The V and J genes are TRBV14 and TRBJ2-2, and TRBD1 aligns with 7 junction nucleotides. CDR3 protein: CASSPSQGRSTRLFF. The DNA sequence reads TGTGCCAGCAGCCCCTCACAGGGGCGTTCAACACGGCTGTTTTTT.